A single TCR beta chain is shown here with its context. The antigen is not known. These data are taken from a study of T cell responses to AZD1222 COVID-19 vaccine. Findings and caveats of the study: Breadth and depth of Spike-specific TCRs rose after two AZD1222 doses. Seropositive at baseline were only 5 to 7 AZD1222 recipients. White British donors predominated, females outnumbered males, and clonal diversity was possibly underestimated.

The assay was immunoSEQ multiplex PCR, and TCRdb's table has in-frame clones only and misses some. The sample contains 150,000 or so clones, 90% to 95% of which appear only once. Trimming at V came to 4 bases and at J to 5 bases, leaving 12 bases not matched to a gene. From germline, CDR1 is SGHRS and CDR2 YFSETQ. CDR3 length equals 18 residues. This TCR derives from an adult who received the AZD1222 COVID-19 vaccine. This specimen was peripheral blood, taken 28 days after the second AZD1222 dose. The genes are TRBV5-1 and TRBJ2-3, with 14 positions matching TRBD2. The CDR3 coding sequence is TGCGCCAGCAGCGGGGGACTTGGGACTAGCGGGGGACGAGATACGCAGTATTTT. This sequence encodes CASSGGLGTSGGRDTQYF.